Listed below are T cell receptor beta chains from one sample, sequenced in a study of identical twins. Via MiXCR, TCRdb re-called the 5' RACE reads, giving one row per CDR3 protein. This table holds some 440,000 distinct CDR3 sequences, 24% found once. These data were also reused for a study on T cells expressing NK-cell markers.

Material for sequencing was CD4+ T cells sorted from blood. The source is a woman aged 18-29 years in good health. CDR3s include the opening cysteine and the closing phenylalanine or tryptophan. Fields, in order: V gene, CDR3 protein.

V: TRBV29-1
CDR3: CSVVTGPNTEAFF

V: TRBV10-3
CDR3: CAIRGGGLMNTEAFF

V: TRBV20-1
CDR3: CSATQGEGPYNEQFF

V: TRBV27
CDR3: CASSLVAAHEQFF

V: TRBV20-1
CDR3: CSAGRNSKPSYNEQFF

V: TRBV3-1
CDR3: CASSQFRTGGETQYF

V: TRBV12-3/TRBV12-4
CDR3: CASSSRTSGGKETQYF

V: TRBV20-1
CDR3: CSARDQTKAEAFF

V: TRBV4-3
CDR3: CASSQARGGGRAITGELFF

V: TRBV11-3
CDR3: CASSPPGPETQYF

V: TRBV12-3/TRBV12-4
CDR3: CASSVVGGVTDTQYF

V: TRBV20-1
CDR3: CSARKPGSNTEAFF

V: TRBV3-1
CDR3: CASSYGTSGETQYF

V: TRBV6-1
CDR3: CASSEGGREQFF

V: TRBV3-1
CDR3: CASRPEPQHF

V: TRBV21-1
CDR3: CASSKVRFRGNQQTEAFF

V: TRBV10-3
CDR3: CAISAGARQFF

V: TRBV20-1
CDR3: CSGRQAGTDTQYF

V: TRBV20-1
CDR3: CSATTGAYYGYTF

V: TRBV6-1
CDR3: CASSTGTSIHTQYF

V: TRBV21-1
CDR3: CASSRTGDSEAFF

V: TRBV9
CDR3: CASSVSPSTDTQYF

V: TRBV6-5
CDR3: CASSSGRRGYEQYF

V: TRBV5-5
CDR3: CASSSLSRVSGELFF

V: TRBV5-6
CDR3: CASRKTGGNTEAFF

V: TRBV6-1
CDR3: CASRRAGGAGELFF

V: TRBV20-1
CDR3: CSAREGPNYGYTF

V: TRBV20-1
CDR3: CSARPLQVTGELFF

V: TRBV12-3/TRBV12-4
CDR3: CASNQGGHANTEAFF

V: TRBV19
CDR3: CASSHVLGYTF

V: TRBV24-1
CDR3: CATFLAIQSPTHYNEQFF

V: TRBV5-1
CDR3: CASSLAQDGDTQYF

V: TRBV29-1
CDR3: CSVTRGAHDEQFF

V: TRBV6-1
CDR3: CASSELGTPGTTKTDTQYF

V: TRBV2
CDR3: CASSDGAEGTEAFF

V: TRBV20-1
CDR3: CSASGGAGSTDTQYF

V: TRBV28
CDR3: CASSFPRQRTEAFF

V: TRBV5-1
CDR3: CASSQGQGFTYEQYF

V: TRBV5-1
CDR3: CASSLTREYEQYF

V: TRBV7-2
CDR3: CASSLEGWVGNEQFF

V: TRBV6-2/TRBV6-3
CDR3: CASRPSSETQYF

V: TRBV5-4
CDR3: CASRLPGTSRNNEQFF

V: TRBV10-3
CDR3: CAISTETSGDEQFF

V: TRBV20-1
CDR3: CSAFTGAYTGELFF

V: TRBV7-9
CDR3: CASAPGTGIIKNEQFF

V: TRBV20-1
CDR3: CSANLPGGPTDTQYF

V: TRBV7-2
CDR3: CASSLQRNYNEQFF